This T cell receptor beta chain is drawn from a study of T cell responses to AZD1222 COVID-19 vaccine. Study observations and caveats: Two AZD1222 doses significantly raised spike-specific TCR breadth and depth over controls. Per reports, nearly half of all spike-specific TCRs target regions that are unmutated in variants. Baseline serology detected seropositivity in only a handful of AZD1222 recipients.

Second doses at about 4 or about 12 weeks were pooled. As concerns this clone: The target antigen is unknown.

TCRdb keeps only in-frame clones here, not all; method: immunoSEQ multiplex PCR. The sample yields about 48,000 clones, 65% to 90% seen once. There are 11 residues in the CDR3. The V and J ends lost 6 bases and 5 bases respectively, with 7 bases between them. Germline V gene data show CDR1 as MDHEN and CDR2 as SYDVKM. The sequenced sample was peripheral blood, obtained 28 days after the second AZD1222 dose. The receptor was derived from an adult who received the AZD1222 COVID-19 vaccine. This chain links TRBV28 with TRBJ2-5; D unclear. CDR3 residues: CASSLGETQYF. The CDR3 bases are TGTGCCAGCAGCCTAGGGGAGACCCAGTACTTC.